The 6 T cell receptor beta chains given below trace back to one sample, sequenced in a study of beta chain features in type 1 diabetes. The authors reverse transcribed all of the isolated RNA, so sequencing captured expressed TCRB transcripts. The assay was immunoSEQ multiplex PCR, and TCRdb's table has in-frame clones only and misses some. The sample lists 250,000 to 350,000 clones, 14% occurring once. The sequenced sample consisted of central memory CD4+ T cells from blood. These receptors came from a man aged 30 to 45 in good health.

This clone was seen once. The V gene is TRBV2, the J gene TRBJ1-1; unclear D gene. Trimming removed 1 base at V and 4 bases at J, with 7 bases between. Germline V gene sequence: CDR1 SNHLY, CDR2 FYNNEI. The CDR3 sequence is 13 residues long. The CDR3 is CASSEGISTEAFF. CDR3 bases: TGTGCCAGCAGTGAAGGGATCAGCACTGAAGCTTTCTTT.

The sample holds many counts of this clone. The chain carries TRBV5-4 and TRBJ2-1, with TRBD2 matching 7 bases. With V trimmed by 3 bases and J by 0 bases, 15 bases remained unmatched. The CDR3 has 19 amino acids. In germline, CDR1 is SGHNT, CDR2 YYREEE (reference sequence). CDR3 amino acids: CASSSRQRTSASSYNEQFF. CDR3 coding DNA: TGTGCCAGCAGCTCACGACAAAGAACTAGCGCGAGCTCCTACAATGAGCAGTTCTTC.

The chain has TRBV7-6 and TRBJ2-7; a possible D gene is TRBD2 (6 bases). The CDR3 contains 14 residues. Germline CDR1 is SGHVS and CDR2 is FNYEAQ. The ends were cut back, 5 bases at V and 4 bases at J, with 15 bases in the middle. CDR3 region: CASSTSSGAYEQYF. CDR3 DNA sequence: TGTGCCAGCAGCACTAGCTCCGGGGCGTACGAGCAGTACTTC.

The chain carries TRBV5-4 and TRBJ1-1, with a tentative D call TRBD1 (6 bases). Trimming removed 3 bases from V and 1 base from J, with 13 bases in between. CDR3 size: 15 residues. CDR1 is SGHNT and CDR2 is YYREEE in the germline V gene (reference sequence). CDR3 bases: TGTGCCAGCAGCTCGCCGGGGGGGGCGAACACTGAAGCTTTCTTT. The encoded protein is CASSSPGGANTEAFF.

This clone was seen more than once but under ten times. J is TRBJ1-1 and V is TRBV10-3, with D possibly matching TRBD1 (5 bases). Between the trimmed V and J ends, which lost 10 bases and 5 bases, there was a span of 17 bases. This CDR3 comprises 13 residues. Germline V gene data show CDR1 as ENHRY and CDR2 as SYGVKD. The CDR3 DNA reads TGTGCCAGCGGAACCCTGGGGGGGACTGAAGCTTTCTTT. Its translation: CASGTLGGTEAFF.

This clone was counted a few times. The CDR3 DNA reads as TGTGCCAGCAGTAGGCAGACCACAGATACGCAGTATTTT. Its translation: CASSRQTTDTQYF. The chain joins TRBV27 to TRBJ2-3, with D unresolved. Germline V gene data show CDR1 as MNHEY and CDR2 as SMNVEV (reference sequence). The CDR3 extends over 13 amino acids. The germline V and J ends were trimmed by 5 bases and 2 bases, with 8 bases remaining between them.